The 22 T cell receptor beta chains below come from one sample, sequenced in a study of a mutant IDH1 vaccine in newly diagnosed glioma. Repertoires were generated with immunoSEQ multiplex PCR, while TCRdb's copy carries only in-frame clones and drops some. Of about 54,000 clones in the sample, approximately 81% are singletons; the top ten hold roughly 19%. Time point denoted: baseline, week 1 (first vaccination visit). Treatment in this sample: pre-vaccination baseline after standard-of-care therapy. Sequencing used PBMCs, obtained from a glioma patient treated with radiotherapy, temozolomide or both. The receptors derive from a man between 18 and 35 years old with glioma.

V gene TRBV5-4 combines with J gene TRBJ2-7; D is undetermined. The CDR3 runs to 16 residues. CDR1 is SGHNT, CDR2 YYREEE, per germline (reference sequence). V was trimmed by 1 base and J by 3 bases, leaving 17 bases between them. CDR3 nucleotide sequence: TGTGCCAGCAGCTTGTTTGGGGATTCTAGTCTCTACGAGCAGTACTTC. Translation: CASSLFGDSSLYEQYF. The complete variable domain, with remaining parts taken from reference TRBV5-4 and TRBJ2-7, reads ETGVTQSPTHLIKTRGQQVTLRCSSQSGHNTVSWYQQALGQGPQFIFQYYREEENGRGNFPPRFSGLQFPNYSSELNVNALELDDSALYLCASSLFGDSSLYEQYFGPGTRLTVT.

The rearrangement links TRBV5-6 to TRBJ1-1; 11 positions match TRBD1. Unmatched junction bases numbered 8, after V lost 2 bases and J lost 5 bases. Germline CDR1 SGHDT, CDR2 YYEEEE. This CDR3 has 16 residues. Here the CDR3 reads CASSLFGTGGRTEAFF. In DNA, the CDR3 is TGTGCCAGCAGCTTATTCGGGACAGGGGGTAGAACTGAAGCTTTCTTT.

This chain uses TRBV7-2 with TRBJ2-5; TRBD2 might be the D (5 bases). The germline V and J ends were trimmed by 4 bases and 7 bases, with 7 bases remaining between them. Germline lookup yields CDR1 SGHTA and CDR2 FQGNSA. CDR3 length equals 11 residues. The CDR3: CASSSSGTQYF. CDR3 nucleotide sequence: TGTGCCAGCAGCTCCAGCGGGACCCAGTACTTC.

The chain joins TRBV4-2 to TRBJ1-4, with D tentatively TRBD1 (5 bases). The CDR3 runs to 16 residues. The ends were cut back, 0 bases at V and 8 bases at J, with 16 bases in the middle. Per germline, CDR1 LGHNA and CDR2 YNFKEQ. The CDR3 nucleotides are TGTGCCAGCAGCCAAGATAAAGGGAGGGGTGACGAAAAACTGTTTTTT. Its translation: CASSQDKGRGDEKLFF.

This clone was seen a single time. V gene TRBV6-5 combines with J gene TRBJ2-7; the D is unclear. The length of the CDR3 is 14 residues. V was shortened by 0 bases and J by 1 base, with 7 bases between the two germline ends. Per the germline V gene, CDR1 is MNHEY and CDR2 is SVGAGI. CDR3 protein: CASSYSRGSYEQYF. The CDR3 nucleotides are TGTGCCAGCAGTTACTCACGCGGATCCTACGAGCAGTACTTC.

The chain employs TRBV7-6 and TRBJ2-3, with unresolved D. The germline CDR1 and CDR2 sequences are SGHVS and FNYEAQ. The CDR3 totals 14 residues. Trimming shortened V by 2 bases and J by 5 bases, and 11 bases separated the two germline ends. CDR3 region: CASSLQAARDTQYF. CDR3 DNA: TGTGCCAGCAGCTTACAGGCAGCAAGAGATACGCAGTATTTT.

The gene calls are TRBV4-3 and TRBJ2-3; D not resolved. V lost 4 bases to trimming and J lost 1 base, with 12 bases between them. Germline V lookup: CDR1 LGHNA, CDR2 YSLEER. The CDR3 extends over 15 amino acids. The CDR3: CASSLQTARTDTQYF. DNA of the CDR3: TGCGCCAGCAGCCTCCAGACGGCCCGCACAGATACGCAGTATTTT.

This chain uses TRBV6-1 with TRBJ2-1, with 7 bases aligning to TRBD2. The CDR3 loop spans 14 amino acids. The germline V gene has CDR1 MNHNS and CDR2 SASEGT. V lost 5 bases to trimming and J lost 6 bases; unmatched junction nucleotides: 7. The CDR3 loop reads CASSRDYVSNEQFF. The CDR3 region has the DNA TGTGCCAGCAGTCGGGACTACGTGAGCAATGAGCAGTTCTTC.

This clone has only a few counts. The V call is TRBV7-9, the J call TRBJ1-1; 7 bases map to TRBD1. The CDR3 consists of 14 residues. Germline CDR1 and CDR2: SEHNR and FQNEAQ (reference sequence). V was clipped by 5 bases and J by 2 bases; unmatched bases: 5. The CDR3 sequence is CASSPGTVNTEAFF. CDR3 in DNA: TGTGCCAGCAGCCCCGGGACAGTCAACACTGAAGCTTTCTTT.

V gene TRBV5-1 combines with J gene TRBJ1-4; D is uncertain. Germline V gene sequence: CDR1 SGHRS, CDR2 YFSETQ. The CDR3 is 14 amino acids. Deletions cut 0 bases from V and 0 bases from J, with 3 bases between. In nucleotides, the CDR3 is TGCGCCAGCAGCTTGGTTGCAACTAATGAAAAACTGTTTTTT. Translating gives CASSLVATNEKLFF.

This clone was counted between two and nine times. The chain joins TRBV9 to TRBJ2-3; D call uncertain. Per the germline V gene, CDR1 is SGDLS and CDR2 is YYNGEE. The V end lost 3 bases, the J end lost 6 bases, and 11 bases lay between the germline ends. The CDR3 spans 13 residues. The CDR3 DNA follows: TGTGCCAGCAGCGCGCTTGAGCTTGATACGCAGTATTTT. Encoded protein: CASSALELDTQYF.

The gene calls are TRBV5-6 and TRBJ1-2, with 7 bases lining up with TRBD1. In germline, CDR1 is SGHDT, CDR2 YYEEEE. V shed 2 bases, J shed 9 bases, and the junction held 7 bases outside the gene matches. The CDR3 covers 13 residues. In DNA form, the CDR3 reads TGTGCCAGCAGCTTCGGGACAGCAAGTAGCTACACCTTC. This encodes CASSFGTASSYTF.

V and J are TRBV7-2 and TRBJ2-4; 14 bases are shared with TRBD2. Trimming at V came to 5 bases and at J to 5 bases, leaving 5 bases not matched to a gene. Germline CDR1 SGHTA, CDR2 FQGNSA. This CDR3 has 16 amino acids. CDR3 protein: CASSPGTSGGQNIQYF. In DNA, the CDR3 is TGTGCCAGCAGCCCCGGGACTAGCGGGGGCCAAAACATTCAGTACTTC.

The rearrangement joins TRBV7-2 to TRBJ2-5; TRBD2 matches at 11 bases. Germline assignment: CDR1 SGHTA and CDR2 FQGNSA. The CDR3 has 15 amino acids. J lost 3 bases, V lost 2 bases, and 2 bases had no gene match. The chain's CDR3 is CASSLNSGREETQYF. CDR3 in DNA: TGTGCCAGCAGCTTAAATAGCGGGAGGGAAGAGACCCAGTACTTC.

The V call is TRBV4-2, the J call TRBJ2-7; weak D call: TRBD1 (5 bases). Germline V gives CDR1 LGHNA, CDR2 YNFKEQ. CDR3 size: 15 residues. Trimming cost V 0 bases and J 5 bases, with 14 bases left between them. CDR3 residues: CASSQDQGPWDEQYF. The CDR3, as DNA: TGTGCCAGCAGCCAAGATCAGGGTCCGTGGGACGAGCAGTACTTC.

This rearrangement joins TRBV7-9 to TRBJ1-2; the D is unclear. Trimming shortened V by 5 bases and J by 4 bases, and 26 bases separated the two germline ends. CDR1 is SEHNR and CDR2 is FQNEAQ in the germline V gene (reference sequence). The CDR3 has 18 residues. The CDR3 spells CASSPEDGLTGGGYGYTF. CDR3 DNA: TGTGCCAGCAGCCCCGAAGACGGCCTGACGGGAGGCGGCTATGGCTACACCTTC.

In this sample, this clone turned up a few times. This chain joins TRBV20-1 and TRBJ1-2; D remains unclear. The CDR3 loop spans 11 amino acids. V was pared by 7 bases and J by 8 bases, with 14 bases between. CDR1 is DFQATT and CDR2 is SNEGSKA in the germline V gene (reference sequence). DNA for the CDR3: TGCAGTGGGAACGGAGGGTTAGGCTACACCTTC. Residues: CSGNGGLGYTF.

V is TRBV6-1 and J is TRBJ1-6, with D unclear. The CDR3 contains 17 residues. Germline V gene sequence: CDR1 MNHNS, CDR2 SASEGT. V dropped 2 bases and J dropped 0 bases, with 11 bases sitting between them. DNA for the CDR3: TGTGCCAGCAGTGAACGGGCGGGCAGCTCCTATAATTCACCCCTCCACTTT. It is translated as CASSERAGSSYNSPLHF.

This clone was found once. CDR3 coding DNA: TGTGCCAGCAGCTTAGGGGGGGGCCCAGCGTGGGAGCAGTACTTC. Encoded protein: CASSLGGGPAWEQYF. The chain uses TRBV7-2 and TRBJ2-7, with a tentative D call TRBD2 (7 bases). V dropped 1 base and J dropped 7 bases, with 17 bases sitting between them. Germline CDR1 and CDR2: SGHTA and FQGNSA. The CDR3 totals 15 residues.

The chain recombines TRBV5-6 with TRBJ2-5; D call uncertain. V was pared by 3 bases and J by 5 bases, with 17 bases between. The CDR3 has 15 residues. Germline CDR1 reads SGHDT; CDR2 reads YYEEEE. CDR3 in amino acids: CASSWGPGRGETQYF. CDR3 bases: TGTGCCAGCAGCTGGGGTCCGGGTCGCGGTGAGACCCAGTACTTC. The full variable domain, completed using reference TRBV5-6 and TRBJ2-5, is DAGVTQSPTHLIKTRGQQVTLRCSPKSGHDTVSWYQQALGQGPQFIFQYYEEEERQRGNFPDRFSGHQFPNYSSELNVNALLLGDSALYLCASSWGPGRGETQYFGPGTRLLVL.

V gene TRBV5-1 combines with J gene TRBJ1-1, with 8 nucleotides matching TRBD1. This CDR3 spans 14 amino acids. Germline V lookup: CDR1 SGHRS, CDR2 YFSETQ. V gave up 6 bases and J gave up 0 bases; unmatched junction bases: 4. Here the CDR3 reads CASISTGVNTEAFF. CDR3 DNA: TGCGCCAGCATCTCGACAGGGGTGAACACTGAAGCTTTCTTT.

The chain carries TRBV7-8 and TRBJ2-6; D tentatively fits TRBD1 or TRBD2 (5 bases each). Per the germline V gene, CDR1 is SGHVS and CDR2 is FQNEAQ. The CDR3 has 18 residues. V was pared by 0 bases and J by 4 bases, with 16 bases between. The CDR3 region has the DNA TGTGCCAGCAGCTTAGCGCAGGGATGGGGGAAGGGGGCCAACGTCCTGACTTTC. This codes for CASSLAQGWGKGANVLTF.